These 21 T cell receptor beta chains were all obtained from the same sample, sequenced in a study of radiotherapy plus CTLA-4 blockade in lung cancer. Sequencing was performed with immunoSEQ multiplex PCR; in TCRdb, only in-frame clones are kept and a portion is missing. The data contain approximately 80,000 clones, around 79% of them seen just once; the ten biggest clones take up roughly 22%. This specimen was peripheral blood, taken from a patient treated with radiotherapy plus ipilimumab. The receptors here all came from a human donor with non-small cell lung cancer whose response to radiotherapy plus ipilimumab could not be evaluated. Some clones in this sample may be carry-over from other donors' samples.

The V and J genes are TRBV6-1 and TRBJ1-2, with D possibly matching TRBD1 (5 bases). V was shortened by 8 bases and J by 3 bases, with 13 bases between the two germline ends. The CDR3 loop spans 13 amino acids. CDR1 MNHNS and CDR2 SASEGT come from the germline V gene. CDR3 bases: TGTGCCAGCGCCGGCTGGGGGGACTATGGCTACACCTTC. Its translation: CASAGWGDYGYTF.

The table lists this clone with a few counts. The rearrangement joins TRBV18 to TRBJ2-3; TRBD1 matches 9 bases. With V trimmed by 3 bases and J by 8 bases, 6 bases remained unmatched. Germline CDR1 reads KGHSH; CDR2 reads LQKENI. CDR3 length equals 14 residues. CDR3 protein: CASSPGQGIGTQYF. The CDR3 DNA sequence: TGTGCCAGCTCACCGGGACAGGGAATTGGTACGCAGTATTTT.

The CDR3 DNA follows: TGCGCCAGCAGCTTGGCCGGAGGGAATAATGAAAAACTGTTTTTT. Translated, it gives CASSLAGGNNEKLFF. This chain uses TRBV5-1 with TRBJ1-4, with unresolved D. The CDR3 runs to 15 residues. Trimming took 0 bases from V and 4 from J, leaving 10 bases between them. From germline, CDR1 is SGHRS and CDR2 YFSETQ.

As concerns this clone: The same CDR3 arises from other DNA sequences in this sample as well. The chain carries TRBV5-4 and TRBJ2-6; TRBD1 might be the D (5 bases). Per the germline V gene, CDR1 is SGHNT and CDR2 is YYREEE (reference sequence). The CDR3 sequence is 16 residues long. With 3 bases removed from V and 0 bases from J, the gap between germline ends came to 10 bases. The CDR3 spells CASSSVGASGANVLTF. The CDR3 coding sequence is TGTGCCAGCAGCTCGGTAGGGGCCTCTGGGGCCAACGTCCTGACTTTC.

Remarks on this clone: Other DNA sequences within the sample encode an identical CDR3. J is TRBJ2-3 and V is TRBV28; D is possibly TRBD2 (6 bases). This CDR3 has 14 residues. Trimming took 6 bases from V and 5 from J, leaving 15 bases between them. Germline assignment: CDR1 MDHEN and CDR2 SYDVKM. CDR3 loop: CASRWRRGLDTQYF. DNA for the CDR3: TGTGCCAGCAGATGGCGGCGGGGATTAGATACGCAGTATTTT.

The chain has TRBV7-6 and TRBJ2-5; maybe TRBD1 (5 bases). Germline CDR1 and CDR2: SGHVS and FNYEAQ. The CDR3 sequence is 13 residues long. V was cut by 5 bases and J by 3 bases, with 10 bases left in between. CDR3 DNA sequence: TGTGCCAGCAGCCCACCGACAGAAGAGACCCAGTACTTC. Translation gives CASSPPTEETQYF.

V gene TRBV4-1 combines with J gene TRBJ1-2; no firm D call. The germline V gene has CDR1 MGHRA and CDR2 YSYEKL. This CDR3 region has 14 residues. Trimming took off 0 bases at V and 4 bases at J, with 9 bases between the two ends. In DNA form, the CDR3 reads TGCGCCAGCAGCCAAGATACAGCTTTCTATGGCTACACCTTC. Its protein is CASSQDTAFYGYTF.

This clone has just a few counts. The V gene is TRBV28, the J gene TRBJ1-5; a weak D match, TRBD1 (6 bases). With 3 bases removed from V and 6 bases from J, the gap between germline ends came to 12 bases. The CDR3 totals 14 residues. Germline assignment: CDR1 MDHEN and CDR2 SYDVKM. The CDR3 coding sequence is TGTGCCAGCAGTTTGGGACATCAATTTCAGCCCCAGCATTTT. Translated, it gives CASSLGHQFQPQHF.

This clone is a singleton in its sample. The rearrangement joins TRBV6-5 to TRBJ1-6; D unclear. Per germline, CDR1 MNHEY and CDR2 SVGAGI. The CDR3 totals 13 residues. Trimming cost V 5 bases and J 9 bases, with 11 bases left between them. CDR3 bases: TGTGCCAGCAGTCTTGATCTGAGTTCACCCCTCCACTTT. Residues: CASSLDLSSPLHF.

This chain connects TRBV25-1 to TRBJ1-3; maybe TRBD1 (6 bases). The germline CDR1 and CDR2 sequences are MGHDK and SYGVNS. This CDR3 is 16 amino acids long. The V and J ends lost 2 bases and 2 bases respectively, with 13 bases between them. DNA for the CDR3: TGTGCCAGCAGTGAAACAGGGATTTCAACTGGAAACACCATATATTTT. Its protein product is CASSETGISTGNTIYF.

The genes are TRBV6-5 and TRBJ2-3, with D unresolved. The length of the CDR3 is 13 residues. V was shortened by 0 bases and J by 5 bases, with 6 bases between the two germline ends. Germline lookup yields CDR1 MNHEY and CDR2 SVGAGI. This chain's CDR3 is CASSYSWQDTQYF. CDR3 coding DNA: TGTGCCAGCAGTTACTCGTGGCAAGATACGCAGTATTTT.

The V gene is TRBV7-9, the J gene TRBJ2-7; D unresolved. The CDR3 sequence is 14 residues long. V was trimmed by 4 bases and J by 3 bases, leaving 13 bases between them. Germline V gene data show CDR1 as SEHNR and CDR2 as FQNEAQ (reference sequence). This chain's CDR3 is CASSSRLVHYEQYF. In nucleotides, the CDR3 is TGTGCCAGCAGCTCCCGACTGGTTCACTACGAGCAGTACTTC. Together with reference TRBV7-9 and TRBJ2-7, the CDR3 gives the full variable domain: DTGVSQNPRHKITKRGQNVTFRCDPISEHNRLYWYRQTLGQGPEFLTYFQNEAQLEKSRLLSDRFSAERPKGSFSTLEIQRTEQGDSAMYLCASSSRLVHYEQYFGPGTRLTVT.

This clone was detected only a few times. The V gene is TRBV7-6, the J gene TRBJ2-2; 7 bases fit TRBD1. The CDR3 is 18 residues long. The germline V gene encodes CDR1 SGHVS and CDR2 FNYEAQ. With 5 bases clipped from V and 7 bases from J, the junction kept 19 bases outside the gene matches. CDR3 residues: CASSAMGTGEYYYGELFF. DNA for the CDR3: TGTGCCAGCAGCGCCATGGGAACAGGGGAGTATTATTACGGGGAGCTGTTTTTT.

The chain employs TRBV5-6 and TRBJ1-2, with a weak D call TRBD1 (5 bases). The CDR3 totals 16 residues. CDR1 SGHDT and CDR2 YYEEEE come from the germline V gene. The ends were cut back, 0 bases at V and 7 bases at J, with 19 bases in the middle. The CDR3 protein is CASSLGLFGADGGYTF. The CDR3 nucleotides read TGTGCCAGCAGCTTGGGGTTGTTTGGGGCGGATGGTGGCTACACCTTC. The whole variable domain, remainder taken from reference TRBV5-6 and TRBJ1-2, is DAGVTQSPTHLIKTRGQQVTLRCSPKSGHDTVSWYQQALGQGPQFIFQYYEEEERQRGNFPDRFSGHQFPNYSSELNVNALLLGDSALYLCASSLGLFGADGGYTFGSGTRLTVV.

The chain has TRBV5-1 and TRBJ2-1; D perhaps matches TRBD2 (6 bases). The V end was cut by 4 bases, the J end by 4 bases, with 15 bases between. The CDR3 length is 15 residues. Germline V lookup: CDR1 SGHRS, CDR2 YFSETQ. Here the CDR3 DNA reads TGCGCCAGCAGCGCCGGGACTTCTAGTTACAATGAGCAGTTCTTC. It yields the protein CASSAGTSSYNEQFF.

In its sample, this clone was seen a few times. The chain has TRBV10-3 and TRBJ2-2; 9 bases are shared with TRBD1. Losses at the gene ends were 4 bases for V and 3 bases for J; bases not matched to a gene: 3. Germline V gives CDR1 ENHRY, CDR2 SYGVKD. CDR3 length: 15 amino acids. CDR3 residues: CAISGGQGDTGELFF. The CDR3 DNA follows: TGTGCCATCAGTGGGGGACAGGGCGACACCGGGGAGCTGTTTTTT.

The chain employs TRBV27 and TRBJ1-2; 10 bases line up with TRBD1. From germline, CDR1 is MNHEY and CDR2 SMNVEV (reference sequence). The V segment lost 3 bases and the J segment 6 bases; nucleotides outside the gene matches: 10. CDR3 length: 16 amino acids. The CDR3 sequence: CASSFSGQGVANGYTF. CDR3 sequence (DNA): TGTGCCAGCAGTTTTTCAGGACAGGGGGTAGCGAATGGCTACACCTTC.

The chain carries TRBV5-1 and TRBJ2-1, with D possibly TRBD1 on 5 matching bases. The CDR3 is made up of 16 amino acids. Trimming pared 1 base from V and 4 bases from J, leaving 15 bases between. Germline CDR1 and CDR2: SGHRS and YFSETQ. The CDR3 loop is CASSLFLTGWYNEQFF. In DNA form, the CDR3 reads TGCGCCAGCAGCTTGTTTCTTACAGGATGGTACAATGAGCAGTTCTTC.

The gene calls are TRBV7-2 and TRBJ1-2; 8 nucleotides agree with TRBD1. With 4 bases clipped from V and 7 bases from J, the junction kept 8 bases outside the gene matches. Germline assignment: CDR1 SGHTA and CDR2 FQGNSA. CDR3 length equals 14 residues. The CDR3 loop is CASSSRAGGSGYTF. DNA for the CDR3: TGTGCCAGCAGCTCGAGGGCAGGGGGCAGTGGCTACACCTTC.

The V gene is TRBV5-1, the J gene TRBJ2-7; D may be TRBD1 (6 bases). The germline CDR1 and CDR2 sequences are SGHRS and YFSETQ. The CDR3 is 13 residues long. V was clipped by 4 bases and J by 3 bases, with 11 bases between them. In DNA, the CDR3 is TGCGCCAGCAGCGGCCGGGACAACTACGAGCAGTACTTC. This sequence encodes CASSGRDNYEQYF.

This clone was seen a few times. The chain recombines TRBV19 with TRBJ1-5; no clear D gene. V shed 6 bases and J shed 1 base, with 10 bases lying between them. The CDR3 length is 14 residues. Germline V CDR1 and CDR2: LNHDA, SQIVND (reference sequence). The CDR3 protein is CASSPGSSNQPQHF. In DNA, the CDR3 is TGTGCCAGTAGCCCGGGGAGCAGCAATCAGCCCCAGCATTTT.